The TCR beta chain under discussion was sequenced for a study of cytomegalovirus exposure and HLA in healthy donors (TCRdb year 2017). Background on the whole study: According to a later analysis, the 100 to 150 validation repertoires were produced on the same platform as the roughly 600 repertoires of the first cohort. The study aimed to test whether signatures of past pathogen exposure could be identified by cataloging public T cell receptors. Besides the first cohort of 500 to 700 subjects, a separate validation cohort made up of some 110 different subjects was used. High-throughput TCR immunosequencing, statistical association of individual TCRs with disease status, and machine learning were combined to predict cytomegalovirus infection status. Findings and caveats that apply to the study as a whole: Most TCR sequences were observed very rarely across donors, whereas some public TCRs were present in many individuals. A few of the identified cytomegalovirus-associated TCR beta chains were confirmed in vitro to be specific for cytomegalovirus antigens. The validation cohort had no HLA typing available for a later analysis, so co-occurrence within that cohort was assessed over all 120 or so repertoires. In both the original and validation cohorts, the classifier was reported to diagnose cytomegalovirus status with high specificity and sensitivity. The study gave a list of under 200 TCR beta chains associated with cytomegalovirus. A later analysis found that TCRs clustered in the first cohort also tended to co-occur in the roughly 120 validation repertoires, with more than 90% of cluster scores above 0. The authors suggested that the approach could potentially be generalized to other disease states and immunological phenotypes.

This clone has only a few counts. Its antigen remains undetermined. No much larger clone is present one base from it, and per-base qualities are unavailable. The donors were included in the validation cohort of around 120 subjects, a group kept apart from the approximately 650-subject first cohort. There are 16 amino acids in the CDR3, from cysteine to phenylalanine inclusive. Here the CDR3 DNA is all that survives: 48 bases in frame from base 1. As encoded in the germline V gene, CDR1 is SGHTA while CDR2 is FQGTGA. V is clipped by 7 bases and J by 0 bases, and the sequence between their germline boundaries is 13 bases long. The library was obtained by the immunoSEQ multiplex PCR assay. In the authors' own workflow: A statistical classification framework was built for diagnosing cytomegalovirus status from the catalog of TCR beta chain sequences. What TCRdb holds here is the immuneACCESS table cut down to in-frame rearrangements. Part of the clones is not present; checked against another copy, under half of the missing clones reflect an unresolved V gene, and the others are unexplained. The V and J calls and clone size come from that table; D and trimming were worked out from the DNA. Counted in this sample were 180,000 or so clones; about 79% of them appeared once. Clones ranked in the top ten supply around 15% of the sample.

The receptor was derived from a young woman in good health and CMV-seropositive. The V and J genes are TRBV7-3 and TRBJ2-6; TRBD2 could be the D gene, as 5 bases match. Sequencing used PBMCs. The CDR3 reads as follows: CASKADSNSGANVLTF. The base sequence is TGTGCCAGCAAGGCGGACTCAAACTCTGGGGCCAACGTCCTGACTTTC. With all but the CDR3 taken from the reference TRBV7-3 and TRBJ2-6 genes, the full variable domain is: GAGVSQTPSNKVTEKGKYVELRCDPISGHTALYWYRQSLGQGPEFLIYFQGTGAADDSGLPNDRFFAVRPEGSVSTLKIQRTERGDSAVYLCASKADSNSGANVLTFGAGSRLTVL.